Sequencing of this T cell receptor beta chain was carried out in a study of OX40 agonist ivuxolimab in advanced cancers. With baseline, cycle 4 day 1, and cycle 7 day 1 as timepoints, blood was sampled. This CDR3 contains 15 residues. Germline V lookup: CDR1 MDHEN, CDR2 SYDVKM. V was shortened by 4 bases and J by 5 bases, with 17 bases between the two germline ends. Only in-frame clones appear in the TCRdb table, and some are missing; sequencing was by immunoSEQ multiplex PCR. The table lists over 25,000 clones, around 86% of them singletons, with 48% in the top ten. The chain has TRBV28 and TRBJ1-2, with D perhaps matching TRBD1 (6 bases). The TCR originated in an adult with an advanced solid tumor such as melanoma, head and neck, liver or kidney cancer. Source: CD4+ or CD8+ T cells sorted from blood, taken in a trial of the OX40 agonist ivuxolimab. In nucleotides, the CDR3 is TGTGCCAGCAGTTCCCCTTTAACAGGGTATTATGGCTACACCTTC. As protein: CASSSPLTGYYGYTF.